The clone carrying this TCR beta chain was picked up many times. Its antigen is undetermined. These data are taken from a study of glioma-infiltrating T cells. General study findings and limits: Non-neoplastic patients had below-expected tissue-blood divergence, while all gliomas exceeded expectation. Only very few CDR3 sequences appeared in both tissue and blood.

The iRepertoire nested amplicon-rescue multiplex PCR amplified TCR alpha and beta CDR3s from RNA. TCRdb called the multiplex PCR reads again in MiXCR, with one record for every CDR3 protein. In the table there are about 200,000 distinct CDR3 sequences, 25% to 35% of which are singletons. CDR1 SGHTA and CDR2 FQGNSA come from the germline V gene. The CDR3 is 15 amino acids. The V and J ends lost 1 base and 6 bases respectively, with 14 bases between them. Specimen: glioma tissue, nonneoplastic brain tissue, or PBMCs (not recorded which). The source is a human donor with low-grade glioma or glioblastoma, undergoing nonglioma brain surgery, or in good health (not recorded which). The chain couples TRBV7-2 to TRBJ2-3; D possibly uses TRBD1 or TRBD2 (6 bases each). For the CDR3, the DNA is TGTGCCAGCAGCTTAGTCAGTGGGGGGCCCGATACGCAGTATTTT. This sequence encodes CASSLVSGGPDTQYF. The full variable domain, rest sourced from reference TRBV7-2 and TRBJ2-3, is GAGVSQSPSNKVTEKGKDVELRCDPISGHTALYWYRQSLGQGLEFLIYFQGNSAPDKSGLPSDRFSAERTGGSVSTLTIQRTQQEDSAVYLCASSLVSGGPDTQYFGPGTRLTVL.